Listed below are T cell receptor beta chains from one sample, sequenced in a study of T cells of healthy individuals. One entry per CDR3 protein results from TCRdb running MiXCR on the 5' RACE reads. The sample yields approximately 89,000 distinct CDR3 sequences, 5% seen once. The receptors originated from a female donor in good health. The CDR3 runs from the conserved cysteine through the conserved F or W. A D gene is named only where the DNA matches it firmly. Size is omitted from some rows. Given values are once, few, many or a class for expanded clones.

TRBJ1-3	TRBD1	TRBV25-1	-	TGTGCCAGCAGTGGACAAACAGGGGGCCACTCTGGAAACACCATATATTTT	CASSGQTGGHSGNTIYF
TRBJ2-7	TRBD2	TRBV2	many	TGTGCCAGCAGGGGACTAGCGAGCTCCTACGAGCAGTACTTC	CASRGLASSYEQYF
TRBJ1-5	-	TRBV30	-	TGTGCCTGGAGGAAACAGGGTAATGCGCCCCAGCATTTT	CAWRKQGNAPQHF
TRBJ2-7	-	TRBV5-4	many	TGTGCCAGCAGCCCGCGGGACTCCGTCTACGAGCAGTACTTC	CASSPRDSVYEQYF
TRBJ2-1	TRBD2	TRBV12-5	few	TGTGCTAGTGGTTCGCATAACCTAGCGGGGGCCTACAATGAGCAGTTCTTC	CASGSHNLAGAYNEQFF
TRBJ2-1	TRBD2	TRBV18	many	TGTGCCAGCTCACCCGTGATGACTAGCGGGAGAACAAATGAGCAGTTCTTC	CASSPVMTSGRTNEQFF
TRBJ2-7	TRBD2	TRBV7-9	many	TGTGCCAGCAGCAATCCGGGACTAGCCTACGAGCAGTACTTC	CASSNPGLAYEQYF
TRBJ2-1	TRBD1	TRBV3-1	-	TGTGCCAGCAGCCTGTTGCCCGGACAGGGGGCGTACAATGAGCAGTTCTTC	CASSLLPGQGAYNEQFF
TRBJ1-4	TRBD1	TRBV7-9	many	TGTGCCAGCAGCCCTGGGACAGGGTATGAAAAACTGTTTTTT	CASSPGTGYEKLFF
TRBJ1-5	-	TRBV19	few	TGTGCCAGTAGTGGCCGGGACCAAGGTCAGCCCCAGCATTTT	CASSGRDQGQPQHF
TRBJ2-1	-	TRBV30	many	TGTGCCTGGAGTGTAGGGAGTGCTAGTGAGCAGTTCTTC	CAWSVGSASEQFF
TRBJ2-6	-	TRBV5-4	-	TGTGCCAGCAGCTTCGCTACAGGGAGCTCTGGGGCCAACGTCCTGACTTTC	CASSFATGSSGANVLTF
TRBJ2-5	TRBD1	TRBV11-1	once	TGTGCCAGCAGCACCGGGACAGGGGGTGAGACCCAGTACTTC	CASSTGTGGETQYF
TRBJ2-5	-	TRBV6-6	many	TGTGCCAGCAACAGAGACAGGACGGAGACCCAGTACTTC	CASNRDRTETQYF
TRBJ1-6	TRBD1	TRBV7-9	many	TGTGCCAGCAGGCGGGACAGAAATTCACCCCTCCACTTT	CASRRDRNSPLHF
TRBJ2-6	TRBD1	TRBV15	-	TGTGCCACCAGCAGTTTTCCCGGAGAGGACAGGCGGTTAGGTTATGGGGCCAACGTCCTGACTTTC	CATSSFPGEDRRLGYGANVLTF
TRBJ2-7	TRBD2	TRBV6-1	many	TGTGCCAGCAGCACCGGGACTAGCGCGTCAGAGCAGTACTTC	CASSTGTSASEQYF
TRBJ2-3	TRBD2	TRBV4-2	many	TGTGCCAGCAGCGAACGACTAGCGGAATTCACAGATACGCAGTATTTT	CASSERLAEFTDTQYF
TRBJ1-5	-	TRBV7-6	many	TGTGCCAGCAGCCTGGGTAGAGGGCCCCATAGCAATCAGCCCCAGCATTTT	CASSLGRGPHSNQPQHF
TRBJ1-3	TRBD1	TRBV27	many	TGTGCCAGCAGTCCGACAGGGGGCTTCTCCTCTGGAAACACCATATATTTT	CASSPTGGFSSGNTIYF
TRBJ2-6	TRBD1	TRBV28	many	TGTGCCAGCAGTTGGGACAGACGAAGCTCTGGGGCCAACGTCCTGACTTTC	CASSWDRRSSGANVLTF
TRBJ2-5	TRBD2	TRBV4-1	many	TGCGCCAGCAGCTTCCGGGTGGCTAGCGGGTCGCAAGAGACCCAGTACTTC	CASSFRVASGSQETQYF
TRBJ1-5	TRBD1	TRBV9	few	TGTGCCAGCAGCCAGGGGGGGGCTGTAGCTCAGCCCCAGCATTTT	CASSQGGAVAQPQHF
TRBJ1-2	TRBD1	TRBV18	many	TGTGCCAGCTCAATTGACAGGGCTGCTAACTATGGCTACACCTTC	CASSIDRAANYGYTF
TRBJ1-6	-	TRBV19	-	TGTGCCAGTAGTACCCAGGGAACGAATTCACCCCTCCACTTT	CASSTQGTNSPLHF
TRBJ2-7	-	TRBV27	many	TGTGCCAGCAGTTTACGGGAGCGACCCTACGAGCAGTACTTC	CASSLRERPYEQYF
TRBJ2-3	-	TRBV19	many	TGTGCCAGTAGTCTCGGGGCTGAAGACACAGATACGCAGTATTTT	CASSLGAEDTDTQYF
TRBJ1-1	-	TRBV28	few	TGTGCCAGCAGTTTAGGGGGACAAGTTGAAGCTTTCTTT	CASSLGGQVEAFF
TRBJ2-7	TRBD1	TRBV25-1	many	TGTGCCAGCAGTGGCCACAGGGGGAGCGACGAGCAGTACTTC	CASSGHRGSDEQYF
TRBJ2-7	-	TRBV6-6	many	TGTGCCAGCAGTTACTCGGGAGGCTCCTACGAGCAGTACTTC	CASSYSGGSYEQYF
TRBJ1-5	-	TRBV20-1	many	TGCAGTGCTAGAGATCGGGAGAGAGGAGGGAATCAGCCCCAGCATTTT	CSARDRERGGNQPQHF
TRBJ2-2	-	TRBV3-1	many	TGTGCCAGCAGCCAAGATATAGGCACCGGGGAGCTGTTTTTT	CASSQDIGTGELFF
TRBJ1-4	-	TRBV6-1	few	TGTGCCACCTCTAAGGGTACCGTCTCCCGATCTAATGAAAAACTGTTTTTT	CATSKGTVSRSNEKLFF
TRBJ2-7	TRBD2	TRBV9	many	TGTGCCAGCAGCGCACAATGGACTAGCGAGCAGTACTTC	CASSAQWTSEQYF
TRBJ2-1	TRBD2	TRBV11-2	many	TGTGCCAGCAGCACGGGACTAGCGCACAATGAGCAGTTCTTC	CASSTGLAHNEQFF
TRBJ1-1	TRBD1	TRBV29-1	many	TGCAGCGCCCGGTTGGACAGGGGGCTTACTGAAGCTTTCTTT	CSARLDRGLTEAFF
TRBJ2-2	-	TRBV12-3/TRBV12-4	many	TGTGCCAGCTTGAGGGGGTCGAACACCGGGGAGCTGTTTTTT	CASLRGSNTGELFF
TRBJ2-1	-	TRBV7-2	many	TGTGCCAGCAGCTTCTACAATGAGCAGTTCTTC	CASSFYNEQFF
TRBJ2-3	-	TRBV6-2/TRBV6-3	many	TGTGCCAGCAGTTACTCGCGTAAGCGTGGCACAGATACGCAGTATTTT	CASSYSRKRGTDTQYF